This T cell receptor beta chain was obtained from a study of beta chain features in type 1 diabetes. General study results and limits: Moderate yet significant TCRB CDR3 shortening was seen in Type 1 diabetes patients in all four CD4+ subsets. The study notes PCR might favor shorter templates equally in patients and controls.

This clone came up a few times. The target antigen is unknown. Investigators reverse transcribed all isolated RNA, so they sequenced expressed TCRB transcripts. The data were produced by immunoSEQ multiplex PCR, yet TCRdb's version contains in-frame clones alone and is incomplete. The sample contains about 650,000 clones, 9.5% to 15% of which appear only once. The CDR3 is 14 residues long. Losses at the gene ends were 5 bases for V and 4 bases for J; bases not matched to a gene: 5. Germline V gene lookup returns CDR1 SEHNR and CDR2 FQNEAQ (reference sequence). The receptor's source is a man aged 25-45 years with type 1 diabetes. Sequencing was performed on naive CD4+ T cells from blood. The chain couples TRBV7-9 to TRBJ1-5, with 7 bases aligning to TRBD1. The CDR3 DNA reads as TGTGCCAGCAGCAAGGACAGGAGTAATCAGCCCCAGCATTTT. Residues: CASSKDRSNQPQHF. The entire variable domain, with the rest obtained from reference TRBV7-9 and TRBJ1-5, is as follows: DTGVSQNPRHKITKRGQNVTFRCDPISEHNRLYWYRQTLGQGPEFLTYFQNEAQLEKSRLLSDRFSAERPKGSFSTLEIQRTEQGDSAMYLCASSKDRSNQPQHFGDGTRLSIL.